These 31 T cell receptor beta chains came from one sample sequenced in a study of CD4 and CD8 cells across lung adenocarcinoma regions. In TCRdb, the PCR reads were re-called with MiXCR into one record per CDR3 protein. In the table there are under 12,000 distinct CDR3 sequences, about 61% of which are singletons. The material sequenced was CD8+ T cells from the margin of a lung tumor. Receptor source: a male donor with lung adenocarcinoma. The CD4 and CD8 labels of this study may be unreliable.

The chain uses TRBV27 and TRBJ2-1, with D hard to call. TRBJ2-5 explains the end of the DNA better; the J call may be wrong. CDR1 is MNHEY, CDR2 SMNVEV, per germline (reference sequence). The CDR3 runs to 13 residues. CDR3 loop: CASRGWDQETQYF. CDR3 in DNA: TGTGCCAGCAGGGGATGGGACCAAGAGACCCAGTACTTC.

This clonotype was counted ten times or more. The rearrangement uses TRBV25-1 and TRBJ2-5; unclear D gene. Per the germline V gene, CDR1 is MGHDK and CDR2 is SYGVNS. V dropped 7 bases and J dropped 3 bases, with 6 bases sitting between them. The CDR3 covers 11 residues. The CDR3 sequence: CASTAKETQYF. The DNA for the CDR3 is TGTGCCAGCACAGCCAAAGAGACCCAGTACTTC.

The chain links TRBV6-1 to TRBJ2-2; TRBD1 matches at 8 bases. Germline V gene data show CDR1 as MNHNS and CDR2 as SASEGT. The CDR3 length is 14 residues. The J segment lost 5 bases and the V segment lost 1 base, leaving 0 bases of the junction unmatched. The CDR3 DNA is TGTGCCAGCAGTGAAGGGACAGGGACCGGGGAGCTGTTTTTT. It encodes CASSEGTGTGELFF.

Within the sample, this clonotype is medium-sized (0.01 to 0.1%). The chain carries TRBV10-2 and TRBJ2-3, with TRBD2 identical over 7 bases. Germline trimming cut 6 bases from V and 5 bases from J; bases unmatched to any gene: 5. The CDR3 runs to 13 residues. Germline V gives CDR1 WSHSY, CDR2 SAAADI. The CDR3 here is CASRISSGDTQYF. CDR3 coding DNA: TGCGCCAGCAGGATTTCTAGCGGAGATACGCAGTATTTT.

This clonotype has ten or more counts. CDR3 amino acids: CASSRLGSWEGLGTQYF. Written as DNA, the CDR3 is TGTGCCAGCAGTCGCCTAGGATCGTGGGAGGGACTGGGTACGCAGTATTTT. This chain links TRBV27 with TRBJ2-3; 7 positions agree with TRBD2. Trimming at V came to 5 bases and at J to 8 bases, leaving 19 bases not matched to a gene. The CDR3 contains 17 residues. The germline gives CDR1 MNHEY, CDR2 SMNVEV (reference sequence).

This rearrangement joins TRBV7-2 to TRBJ2-7, with 7 bases lining up with TRBD1. Germline CDR1 and CDR2: SGHTA and FQGNSA. The CDR3 covers 14 residues. Trimming at V came to 4 bases and at J to 2 bases, leaving 5 bases not matched to a gene. DNA for the CDR3: TGTGCCAGCAGCTCAGATCAGGGGGCCTACGAGCAGTACTTC. It is translated as CASSSDQGAYEQYF.

In DNA, the CDR3 is TGTGCCAGCAGCCAAGAAGTCAGGGTCAATTCACCCCTCCACTTT. Protein: CASSQEVRVNSPLHF. The V call is TRBV4-2, the J call TRBJ1-6; D may be TRBD1 (5 bases). V was cut by 0 bases and J by 7 bases, with 10 bases left in between. From germline, CDR1 is LGHNA and CDR2 YNFKEQ. The CDR3 contains 15 residues.

This clonotype was seen a single time. It may be a read error: a sequence one base away is much more abundant. V usage is TRBV6-1 and J usage is TRBJ1-5; no clear D gene. The CDR3 contains 12 residues. The germline V gene has CDR1 MNHNS and CDR2 SASEGT. The CDR3: CASNNPGQPLHF. CDR3 bases: TGTGCCAGCAACAACCCCGGTCAGCCCCTGCATTTT.

CDR3 region: CATPGPTF. The CDR3 region has the DNA TGCGCCACCCCCGGGCCCACCTTC. J is TRBJ1-2 and V is TRBV4-1; D unclear. Germline lookup yields CDR1 MGHRA and CDR2 YSYEKL. The germline V and J ends were trimmed by 10 bases and 13 bases, with 10 bases remaining between them. This CDR3 region has 8 residues.

The V gene is TRBV29-1, the J gene TRBJ1-2; TRBD1 matches 7 bases. Germline V gene lookup returns CDR1 SQVTM and CDR2 ANQGSEA. Trimming cost V 0 bases and J 0 bases; bases outside gene matches: 13. The CDR3 has 18 residues. The CDR3: CSVEEPAGGGGTNYGYTF. The CDR3 nucleotides read TGCAGCGTTGAAGAGCCGGCAGGGGGGGGGGGTACTAACTATGGCTACACCTTC. Looking up the rest from reference TRBV29-1 and TRBJ1-2 gives the full variable domain: SAVISQKPSRDICQRGTSLTIQCQVDSQVTMMFWYRQQPGQSLTLIATANQGSEATYESGFVIDKFPISRPNLTFSTLTVSNMSPEDSSIYLCSVEEPAGGGGTNYGYTFGSGTRLTVV.

This clonotype was recorded a few times. The V and J genes are TRBV6-1 and TRBJ2-1; 9 bases are shared with TRBD2. The V gene's germline CDR1 is MNHNS and CDR2 SASEGT. After removal of 3 bases from V and 5 bases from J, the junction contained 5 bases not matched to a gene. This CDR3 comprises 15 residues. Here the CDR3 reads CASSEWGLADNEQFF. Written as DNA, the CDR3 is TGTGCCAGCAGTGAGTGGGGACTAGCCGACAATGAGCAGTTCTTC.

The chain links TRBV6-1 to TRBJ2-1; 8 positions match TRBD2. The J call may be mistaken, given a closer DNA end match to TRBJ2-7. CDR3 length equals 15 residues. Germline CDR1 is MNHNS and CDR2 is SASEGT. For the CDR3, the DNA is TGTGCCAGCAGTCTCCAGGCGGGAGGCACCAATGAGCAGTACTTC. As protein: CASSLQAGGTNEQYF.

This clonotype was seen more than once but under ten times. V is TRBV6-1 and J is TRBJ2-1, with unresolved D. V lost 6 bases, J lost 5 bases, and 17 bases lay in between. Germline V gene lookup returns CDR1 MNHNS and CDR2 SASEGT. CDR3 length: 15 residues. CDR3 amino acids: CASRHTNQVDNEQFF. The CDR3 DNA reads TGTGCCAGCAGACACACCAACCAGGTCGACAATGAGCAGTTCTTC.

The V call is TRBV10-3, the J call TRBJ2-1; 7 nucleotides line up with TRBD2. This CDR3 spans 13 amino acids. Germline CDR1 reads ENHRY; CDR2 reads SYGVKD. V lost 10 bases to trimming and J lost 3 bases; unmatched junction nucleotides: 6. The CDR3 bases are TGTGCCACCAATGGGGGGGGCTACAATGAGCAGTTCTTC. Translation gives CATNGGGYNEQFF.

There are a few counts of this clonotype. This sequence joins TRBV6-1 and TRBJ2-6; D remains ambiguous. Germline V CDR1 and CDR2: MNHNS, SASEGT. Trimming removed 9 bases at V and 2 bases at J, with 11 bases between. The CDR3 is 14 residues long. CDR3 sequence (DNA): TGTGCCAGAGAACCGTGTCCTGGGGCCAACGTCCTGACTTTC. Protein product: CAREPCPGANVLTF.

This clonotype was counted many times. The J gene is TRBJ1-1, the V gene TRBV6-1; 7 bases are a match to TRBD1. CDR3 size: 14 residues. Germline V CDR1 and CDR2: MNHNS, SASEGT. The junction had 7 bases not matched to a gene; V was cut back by 6 bases and J by 3 bases. The CDR3 DNA reads as TGTGCCAGCAGCTCCGGGCAGGGGGACACTGAAGCTTTCTTT. Translated, it gives CASSSGQGDTEAFF.

The V gene is TRBV6-5, the J gene TRBJ2-4; D call uncertain. The CDR3 is 13 residues long. Trimming took off 10 bases at V and 12 bases at J, with 22 bases between the two ends. Germline V CDR1 and CDR2: MNHEY, SVGAGI. CDR3 in DNA: TGTGCCACGAGTTACTGGGCCAAAAATACTCAGTACTTC. It codes for CATSYWAKNTQYF.

The chain joins TRBV6-1 to TRBJ2-5; 7 bases are a match to TRBD1. The J call could be wrong; TRBJ2-7 is a better fit for the DNA end. This CDR3 region has 14 residues. Looked up from germline, CDR1 is MNHNS and CDR2 is SASEGT. The CDR3 sequence: CASNRDRTTYEQYF. The DNA for the CDR3 is TGTGCCAGCAACCGGGACAGAACAACCTACGAGCAGTACTTC.

J is TRBJ2-5 and V is TRBV25-1, with 7 bases that match TRBD1. The DNA end is more similar to TRBJ2-7, so the J call may be wrong. Germline CDR1 MGHDK, CDR2 SYGVNS. The length of the CDR3 is 14 residues. CDR3 in DNA: TGTGCCAGCAGTCCATTGGGACAGACCTACGAGCAGTACTTC. Translating gives CASSPLGQTYEQYF.

The chain uses TRBV7-2 and TRBJ1-2, with D possibly TRBD1 on 5 matching bases. The germline V and J ends were trimmed by 0 bases and 4 bases, with 15 bases remaining between them. The germline V gene encodes CDR1 SGHTA and CDR2 FQGNSA. CDR3 length: 16 amino acids. The CDR3 nucleotides are TGTGCCAGCAGCTTAGCGACTACCGGGACGGGCTATGGCTACACCTTC. Protein sequence: CASSLATTGTGYGYTF.

This clonotype was counted a few times. This chain links TRBV25-1 with TRBJ2-3, with D perhaps assigned TRBD1 or TRBD2 (5 bases each). V gave up 1 base and J gave up 2 bases, with 10 bases separating them. The CDR3 covers 15 residues. Germline CDR1 and CDR2: MGHDK and SYGVNS. This CDR3 is CASSELRDDTDTQYF. The DNA for the CDR3 is TGTGCCAGCAGTGAATTACGGGACGACACAGATACGCAGTATTTT.

The chain recombines TRBV6-5 with TRBJ1-6; D is uncertain. Trimming removed 4 bases from V and 4 bases from J, with 5 bases in between. CDR1 is MNHEY and CDR2 is SVGAGI in the germline V gene. The CDR3 has 13 residues. CDR3: CASSLQYNSPLHF. DNA of the CDR3: TGTGCCAGCAGTTTACAGTATAATTCACCCCTCCACTTT.

This chain links TRBV6-1 with TRBJ1-5; 8 nucleotides align to TRBD1. The CDR3 is 16 amino acids. Germline CDR1 is MNHNS and CDR2 is SASEGT. Unmatched junction bases numbered 6, after V lost 3 bases and J lost 2 bases. CDR3 coding DNA: TGTGCCAGCAGTGAGCAGGGGGCCCTTGGCAATCAGCCCCAGCATTTT. It translates to CASSEQGALGNQPQHF.

The count of this clonotype is one. The chain uses TRBV7-2 and TRBJ2-3; a weak D match, TRBD2 (6 bases). The J call may not be correct, given that the DNA end is closer to TRBJ2-7. CDR3 size: 13 residues. Germline CDR1 reads SGHTA; CDR2 reads FQGNSA. As DNA, the CDR3 is TGTGCCAGCAGCTTAATCGGGAGAGATGCGCAGTACTTC. Its protein product is CASSLIGRDAQYF.

This sequence joins TRBV6-5 and TRBJ2-2; TRBD1 might be the D (5 bases). Germline-derived CDR1 and CDR2 are MNHEY and SVGAGI. The CDR3 loop spans 15 amino acids. V was cut by 3 bases and J by 7 bases, with 15 bases left in between. CDR3 residues: CASSYPLGQGGELFF. The CDR3 DNA is TGTGCCAGCAGTTATCCCTTAGGGCAGGGCGGGGAGCTGTTTTTT.

This chain uses TRBV4-1 with TRBJ2-4; D tentatively fits TRBD1 or TRBD2 (5 bases each). The V end lost 0 bases, the J end lost 13 bases, and 10 bases lay between the germline ends. Germline V lookup: CDR1 MGHRA, CDR2 YSYEKL. CDR3 length: 12 residues. The CDR3 is CASSQEGTKQYF. In DNA, the CDR3 is TGCGCCAGCAGCCAAGAAGGGACGAAACAGTACTTC.

The table lists this clonotype with many counts. The V call is TRBV6-1, the J call TRBJ2-5; TRBD1 matches at 9 bases. The J call is doubtful: the DNA matches TRBJ2-7 better. This CDR3 is built from 13 residues. The V gene's germline CDR1 is MNHNS and CDR2 SASEGT. The CDR3 region is CASSGTGGREQYF. The CDR3 DNA sequence: TGTGCCAGCAGTGGAACAGGGGGCCGCGAGCAGTACTTC.

This clonotype was counted a few times. The genes are TRBV7-2 and TRBJ2-7; weak D call: TRBD2 (6 bases). Germline V lookup: CDR1 SGHTA, CDR2 FQGNSA. The CDR3 is 15 residues long. With 0 bases removed from V and 2 bases from J, the gap between germline ends came to 11 bases. DNA for the CDR3: TGTGCCAGCAGCTTAGCTGGCGGAGGGACCTACGAGCAGTACTTC. Translated, it gives CASSLAGGGTYEQYF.

This clonotype was counted between two and nine times. The gene calls are TRBV6-5 and TRBJ2-2, with D maybe TRBD1 (5 bases). Germline V lookup: CDR1 MNHEY, CDR2 SVGAGI. V dropped 2 bases and J dropped 3 bases, with 19 bases sitting between them. This CDR3 region has 18 residues. The chain's CDR3 is CASSYTGYLDTYTGELFF. The CDR3 DNA follows: TGTGCCAGCAGTTACACAGGATACTTAGACACTTACACCGGGGAGCTGTTTTTT.

This clonotype has a handful of counts. The chain recombines TRBV11-2 with TRBJ2-2; perhaps TRBD2 as D (5 bases). Deletions cut 5 bases from V and 4 bases from J, with 8 bases between. The CDR3 is made up of 13 amino acids. Germline assignment: CDR1 SGHAT and CDR2 FQNNGV. For the CDR3, the DNA is TGTGCCAGCAGCCGAGGGTTCACCGGGGAGCTGTTTTTT. Its protein is CASSRGFTGELFF. Drawing the rest from reference TRBV11-2 and TRBJ2-2, the complete variable domain is EAGVAQSPRYKIIEKRQSVAFWCNPISGHATLYWYQQILGQGPKLLIQFQNNGVVDDSQLPKDRFSAERLKGVDSTLKIQPAKLEDSAVYLCASSRGFTGELFFGEGSRLTVL.

Only a few counts were recorded for this clonotype. This chain's CDR3 is CASSETWTSGTDAQYF. CDR3 sequence (DNA): TGTGCCAGCAGTGAAACGTGGACTAGCGGGACCGATGCGCAGTACTTC. The rearrangement links TRBV6-1 to TRBJ2-1; 12 bases are shared with TRBD2. The closer fit of TRBJ2-7 to the DNA end suggests the J call may be wrong. The CDR3 has 16 amino acids. Germline CDR1 is MNHNS and CDR2 is SASEGT.